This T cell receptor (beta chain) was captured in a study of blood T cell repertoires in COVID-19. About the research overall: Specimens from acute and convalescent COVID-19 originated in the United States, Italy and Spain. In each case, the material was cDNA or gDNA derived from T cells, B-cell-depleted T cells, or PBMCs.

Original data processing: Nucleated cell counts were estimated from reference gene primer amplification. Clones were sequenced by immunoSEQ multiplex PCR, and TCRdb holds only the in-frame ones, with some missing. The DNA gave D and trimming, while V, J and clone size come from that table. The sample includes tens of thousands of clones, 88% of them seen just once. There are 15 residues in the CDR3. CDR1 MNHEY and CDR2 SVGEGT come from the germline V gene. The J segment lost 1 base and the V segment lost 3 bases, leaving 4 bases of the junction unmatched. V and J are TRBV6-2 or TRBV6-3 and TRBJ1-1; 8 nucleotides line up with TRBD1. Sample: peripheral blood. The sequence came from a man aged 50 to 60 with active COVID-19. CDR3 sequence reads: CASSYYGTGNTEAFF. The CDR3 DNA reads TGTGCCAGCAGTTATTACGGGACAGGGAACACTGAAGCTTTCTTT.